The clone carrying this TCR beta chain has only one observation. This sample was included in a study of graft-versus-host responses after intestinal transplantation. Profiled with immunoSEQ multiplex PCR; TCRdb holds only in-frame clones, not every one. Here the sample spans more than 20,000 clones, roughly 85% being singletons. Germline V gene sequence: CDR1 SGHRS, CDR2 YFSETQ. This CDR3 spans 16 amino acids. Unmatched junction bases numbered 12, after V lost 3 bases and J lost 3 bases. This TCR derives from a human patient who received an intestinal transplant, so some T cells may come from the graft donor. This chain connects TRBV5-1 to TRBJ2-7, with TRBD1 identical over 7 bases. The source was PBMCs, collected 28 days after intestinal transplant. The CDR3: CASSSRYRGMGYEQYF. DNA of the CDR3: TGCGCCAGCAGCTCACGTTACAGGGGAATGGGCTACGAGCAGTACTTC.